This entry features one T cell receptor (beta chain) sequence. After removal of 1 base from V and 1 base from J, the junction contained 0 bases not matched to a gene. Germline V gene data show CDR1 as LNHNV and CDR2 as YYDKDF (reference sequence). The CDR3 extends over 15 amino acids. The table came from immunoSEQ multiplex PCR; TCRdb's copy has only in-frame clones and leaves some out. The data contain roughly 150,000 clones, about 87% of them singletons. This entry belongs to a study of T cell responses to AZD1222 COVID-19 vaccine. The clonotype comes from an adult in good health. The source material was peripheral blood, sampled on day 0 of AZD1222 vaccination. This rearrangement joins TRBV15 to TRBJ2-1, with 8 bases identical to TRBD2. The CDR3: CATSRAGGSYNEQFF. The CDR3 coding sequence is TGTGCCACCAGCAGAGCGGGAGGGTCCTACAATGAGCAGTTCTTC.